The 29 T cell receptor beta chains reported below all come from one sample, sequenced in a study of OX40 agonist ivuxolimab in advanced cancers. The table came from immunoSEQ multiplex PCR; TCRdb's copy has only in-frame clones and leaves some out. The sample contains tens of thousands of clones, about nine tenths of which appear only once. Sequencing used CD4+ or CD8+ T cells sorted from blood, obtained in a trial of the OX40 agonist ivuxolimab. The receptors originated from an adult with an advanced solid tumor such as melanoma, head and neck, liver or kidney cancer.

The chain carries TRBV11-1 and TRBJ2-6; D is unresolved. Trimming pared 5 bases from V and 0 bases from J, leaving 17 bases between. Germline V gives CDR1 SGHAT, CDR2 FQDESV (reference sequence). The CDR3 contains 18 residues. Written as DNA, the CDR3 is TGTGCCAGCAGCCCCCTGGGCGGAACCAGCTCTGGGGCCAACGTCCTGACTTTC. Encoded protein: CASSPLGGTSSGANVLTF.

This clone was recorded only once. The chain employs TRBV10-3 and TRBJ2-1; TRBD1 might be the D (6 bases). Germline assignment: CDR1 ENHRY and CDR2 SYGVKD. The V gene lost 7 bases and the J gene lost 9 bases, with 16 bases spanning the gap. The CDR3 extends over 13 amino acids. The DNA for the CDR3 is TGTGCCATCAACGAGCGGATAGGGGGTGAGCAGTTCTTC. It encodes CAINERIGGEQFF.

With regard to this clone: Mismatch with germline at one junction end may stem from a read error. This chain uses TRBV7-7 with TRBJ2-5; 8 positions match TRBD1. This CDR3 spans 15 amino acids. CDR1 and CDR2 from the germline V gene are SSHAT and FNYEAQ (reference sequence). The CDR3 protein is CASSPVAGGGETQYF. CDR3 bases: TGTGCTAGCAGCCCGGTGGCAGGGGGCGGGGAGACCCAGTACTTC.

The chain has TRBV9 and TRBJ1-2; D is perhaps TRBD1 (5 bases). Trimming stripped 3 bases from V and 4 bases from J, with 19 bases between. The CDR3 length is 16 residues. CDR1 is SGDLS and CDR2 is YYNGEE in the germline V gene. CDR3 coding DNA: TGTGCCAGCAGCGCCTTTCCTGGGGCAGGGTTCTATGGCTACACCTTC. This gives the protein CASSAFPGAGFYGYTF.

Concerning this clone: Its ends do not fully match the called genes, so a read error is possible. J is TRBJ2-7 and V is TRBV18, with TRBD2 as a possible D gene (5 bases). The CDR3 extends over 15 amino acids. Looked up from germline, CDR1 is KGHSH and CDR2 is LQKENI. The CDR3: CASSPRTGVSHEQYF. The CDR3 nucleotides are TGTGCCAGCTCACCTCGTACCGGGGTCTCCCACGAGCAGTACTTC.

The rearrangement joins TRBV10-3 to TRBJ2-6, with D maybe TRBD1 (8 bases). CDR3 length: 19 residues. The germline V gene has CDR1 ENHRY and CDR2 SYGVKD. The V and J ends lost 3 bases and 1 base respectively, with 19 bases between them. The DNA of the CDR3 is TGTGCCATCAGTGATTTGCGGGACAGGCGGGAGTCTGGGGCCAACGTCCTGACTTTC. Its protein is CAISDLRDRRESGANVLTF.

V gene TRBV2 combines with J gene TRBJ1-5, with TRBD1 matching over 10 bases. The trim removed 6 bases at V and 4 bases at J, leaving 12 bases unmatched. Germline lookup yields CDR1 SNHLY and CDR2 FYNNEI. The CDR3 extends over 17 amino acids. CDR3 bases: TGTGCCAGCAGAATAGATAGCGACAGGGGGCGTAATCAGCCCCAGCATTTT. Its protein product is CASRIDSDRGRNQPQHF.

Concerning this clone itself: The germline gene is not matched at one end of the junction; a read error may be the cause. V gene TRBV28 combines with J gene TRBJ2-7; 10 bases are shared with TRBD1. CDR3 size: 13 residues. Germline assignment: CDR1 MDHEN and CDR2 SYDVKM. Here the CDR3 reads CASSAPWRQGADF. The CDR3 DNA sequence: TGTGCCAGCAGTGCCCCATGGCGACAGGGGGCGGACTTC.

This rearrangement joins TRBV5-4 to TRBJ2-2; no reliable D call. CDR1 is SGHNT and CDR2 is YYREEE in the germline V gene (reference sequence). Deletions cut 2 bases from V and 1 base from J, with 15 bases between. This CDR3 has 17 amino acids. The CDR3 DNA follows: TGTGCCAGCAGCTTTCGAGGCCAAAGCAAGAACACCGGGGAGCTGTTTTTT. This sequence encodes CASSFRGQSKNTGELFF.

The genes are TRBV19 and TRBJ2-7, with 8 positions matching TRBD1. CDR1 LNHDA and CDR2 SQIVND come from the germline V gene (reference sequence). The V segment lost 7 bases and the J segment 5 bases; nucleotides outside the gene matches: 7. The CDR3 runs 13 residues. CDR3 amino acids: CASKGQVSNEQYF. In DNA form, the CDR3 reads TGTGCCAGTAAGGGACAGGTCTCAAACGAGCAGTACTTC. Together with reference TRBV19 and TRBJ2-7, the CDR3 gives the full variable domain: DGGITQSPKYLFRKEGQNVTLSCEQNLNHDAMYWYRQDPGQGLRLIYYSQIVNDFQKGDIAEGYSVSREKKESFPLTVTSAQKNPTAFYLCASKGQVSNEQYFGPGTRLTVT.

V gene TRBV6-1 combines with J gene TRBJ1-5; no clear D. Germline CDR1 reads MNHNS; CDR2 reads SASEGT. Trimming took off 3 bases at V and 7 bases at J, with 10 bases between the two ends. The CDR3 totals 13 residues. CDR3 sequence (DNA): TGTGCCAGCAGTGATGTGGGAGAACAGCCCCAGCATTTT. Its protein product is CASSDVGEQPQHF.

The rearrangement joins TRBV18 to TRBJ2-1; no clear D. CDR1 and CDR2 from the germline V gene are KGHSH and LQKENI. This CDR3 region has 15 residues. Trimming took off 2 bases at V and 1 base at J, with 9 bases between the two ends. CDR3 sequence: CASSPRQRSYNEQFF. In DNA, the CDR3 is TGTGCCAGCTCACCAAGGCAAAGATCCTACAATGAGCAGTTCTTC.

The chain employs TRBV6-5 and TRBJ2-7; D remains ambiguous. Germline CDR1 is MNHEY and CDR2 is SVGAGI. Trimming stripped 2 bases from V and 5 bases from J, with 13 bases between. The CDR3 length is 14 residues. In DNA, the CDR3 is TGTGCCAGCAGTTACCGGTCCGTAGTTAACGAGCAGTACTTC. The encoded protein is CASSYRSVVNEQYF.

V and J are TRBV5-4 and TRBJ2-7, with D maybe TRBD2 (5 bases). This CDR3 region has 14 residues. The V gene's germline CDR1 is SGHNT and CDR2 YYREEE (reference sequence). The germline V and J ends were trimmed by 0 bases and 2 bases, with 9 bases remaining between them. CDR3 bases: TGTGCCAGCAGCTTGGGTGCGGGTGCCTACGAGCAGTACTTC. This gives the protein CASSLGAGAYEQYF. Combining the CDR3 with reference TRBV5-4 and TRBJ2-7 gives the whole variable domain ETGVTQSPTHLIKTRGQQVTLRCSSQSGHNTVSWYQQALGQGPQFIFQYYREEENGRGNFPPRFSGLQFPNYSSELNVNALELDDSALYLCASSLGAGAYEQYFGPGTRLTVT.

The J gene is TRBJ1-5, the V gene TRBV6-6, with D tentatively TRBD1 (5 bases). The CDR3 spans 14 residues. Germline V CDR1 and CDR2: MNHNY, SVGAGI (reference sequence). The V end lost 6 bases, the J end lost 9 bases, and 18 bases lay between the germline ends. DNA of the CDR3: TGTGCCAGCAGCCCCGACAGTGGTCGCGGGCCCCAGCATTTT. Amino acids: CASSPDSGRGPQHF.

The gene calls are TRBV5-1 and TRBJ2-5; D may correspond to TRBD1 or TRBD2 (5 bases each). The CDR3 contains 13 residues. The V and J ends lost 6 bases and 4 bases respectively, with 13 bases between them. Germline lookup yields CDR1 SGHRS and CDR2 YFSETQ. In DNA, the CDR3 is TGCGCCAGCACGAGAGGGGATAGAGAGACCCAGTACTTC. Translation: CASTRGDRETQYF.

The chain has TRBV27 and TRBJ1-2; 8 nucleotides agree with TRBD1. Per the germline V gene, CDR1 is MNHEY and CDR2 is SMNVEV (reference sequence). The V gene end was trimmed by 6 bases and the J gene end by 8 bases; junction bases not matched to a gene: 8. This CDR3 is built from 13 residues. CDR3 DNA: TGTGCCAGCAGGCCGACAGGGGCGCGGGGCTACACCTTC. It encodes CASRPTGARGYTF.

This sequence joins TRBV5-6 and TRBJ1-5; D uncertain. V gave up 1 base and J gave up 0 bases, with 8 bases separating them. The CDR3 has 15 residues. Germline V gives CDR1 SGHDT, CDR2 YYEEEE. The CDR3 sequence is CASSLRGYSNQPQHF. CDR3 sequence (DNA): TGTGCCAGCAGCTTGCGCGGTTATAGCAATCAGCCCCAGCATTTT.

The V gene is TRBV18, the J gene TRBJ2-5; D may be TRBD2 (5 bases). Germline V lookup: CDR1 KGHSH, CDR2 LQKENI. The CDR3 sequence is 14 residues long. Trimming took off 3 bases at V and 5 bases at J, with 13 bases between the two ends. In nucleotides, the CDR3 is TGTGCCAGCTCACCCCGGGGTTCGAGGGAGACCCAGTACTTC. Protein: CASSPRGSRETQYF.

This chain joins TRBV19 and TRBJ2-5; D remains ambiguous. This CDR3 contains 13 residues. V lost 6 bases and J 2 bases, leaving 10 bases between the germline ends. Germline CDR1 is LNHDA and CDR2 is SQIVND (reference sequence). CDR3 nucleotides: TGTGCCAGTAGAGCCCACGGTCAAGAGACCCAGTACTTC. Its translation: CASRAHGQETQYF.

The chain has TRBV5-6 and TRBJ2-5; 11 nucleotides match TRBD2. V was clipped by 7 bases and J by 5 bases; unmatched bases: 1. The CDR3 has 12 amino acids. In germline, CDR1 is SGHDT, CDR2 YYEEEE. The CDR3, as DNA: TGTGCCAGCGTAGCGGGAGGGGAGACCCAGTACTTC. Translating it yields CASVAGGETQYF.

The chain recombines TRBV29-1 with TRBJ2-1, with a tentative D call TRBD2 (5 bases). CDR1 and CDR2 (germline): SQVTM, ANQGSEA. This CDR3 region has 13 residues. V lost 3 bases, J lost 9 bases, and 15 bases lay in between. CDR3 loop: CSVERIQAGEQFF. As DNA, the CDR3 is TGCAGCGTTGAGCGCATCCAGGCGGGTGAGCAGTTCTTC.

The CDR3: CASSVIQGSNQPQHF. CDR3 nucleotides: TGTGCCAGCAGCGTCATACAGGGTAGCAATCAGCCCCAGCATTTT. The chain recombines TRBV6-5 with TRBJ1-5; D possibly corresponds to TRBD1 (6 bases). Between the trimmed V and J ends, which lost 6 bases and 0 bases, there was a span of 12 bases. In germline, CDR1 is MNHEY, CDR2 SVGAGI. The CDR3 extends over 15 amino acids.

As DNA, the CDR3 is TGTGCCAGCAGCCAAGATCTTCCCTGGGGCTACACCTTC. Its protein is CASSQDLPWGYTF. V and J are TRBV4-2 and TRBJ1-2; D remains unclear. This CDR3 region has 13 residues. In germline, CDR1 is LGHNA, CDR2 YNFKEQ. Deletions cut 0 bases from V and 8 bases from J, with 10 bases between.

This clone was recorded once. The chain joins TRBV6-1 to TRBJ2-5; no definite D call. CDR1 and CDR2 from the germline V gene are MNHNS and SASEGT. V gave up 6 bases and J gave up 1 base, with 6 bases separating them. The CDR3 sequence is 12 residues long. CDR3 nucleotide sequence: TGTGCCAGCAGGGGCTCCCAAGAGACCCAGTACTTC. As protein: CASRGSQETQYF.

This clone was observed a few times. The chain is built from TRBV7-2 and TRBJ2-1; D unclear. V was pared by 1 base and J by 7 bases, with 5 bases between. In germline, CDR1 is SGHTA, CDR2 FQGNSA. This CDR3 comprises 12 residues. The CDR3 DNA reads as TGTGCCAGCAGCTTAGGTACGAATGAGCAGTTCTTC. Amino acid sequence: CASSLGTNEQFF.

The rearrangement joins TRBV11-2 to TRBJ2-5; D may be TRBD2 (5 bases). Trimming left V 5 bases short and J 4 bases short, with 17 bases between. The length of the CDR3 is 15 residues. Germline CDR1 and CDR2: SGHAT and FQNNGV. CDR3 protein: CASSTGLTRGETQYF. CDR3 DNA sequence: TGTGCCAGCAGCACCGGGTTGACCCGGGGAGAGACCCAGTACTTC.

This clone was recorded once. The chain has TRBV7-9 and TRBJ1-5; no firm D call. V was clipped by 4 bases and J by 3 bases, with 16 bases between them. CDR1 is SEHNR, CDR2 FQNEAQ, per germline (reference sequence). The CDR3 sequence is 16 residues long. This CDR3 is CASSSMGGSLNQPQHF. CDR3 sequence (DNA): TGTGCCAGCAGCTCCATGGGCGGTAGTCTCAATCAGCCCCAGCATTTT.

The J gene is TRBJ2-2, the V gene TRBV5-1; 14 positions match TRBD2. The ends lost 4 bases at V and 8 bases at J; junction bases unmatched: 7. Germline V gene data show CDR1 as SGHRS and CDR2 as YFSETQ. The CDR3 has 16 residues. The CDR3 loop reads CASSVGLAGVSGELFF. As DNA, the CDR3 is TGCGCCAGCAGCGTGGGACTAGCGGGAGTATCTGGGGAGCTGTTTTTT.